The rows below give T cell receptor beta chains drawn from one sample of a study of T-cell reconstitution after alpha-beta-depleted transplantation in children. TCRdb reprocessed the PCR reads with MiXCR, giving one entry per CDR3 protein. The sample lists hundreds of thousands of distinct CDR3 sequences; 24% were seen once. The sample consisted of PBMCs, mostly from graft donor cells, taken 360 days after TCRalphabeta/CD19-depleted stem cell transplant. The receptors come from a female patient aged 2-15 years who had a stem cell transplant for congenital amegakaryocytic thrombocytopenia, so the T cells may come from the graft donor. Both conserved end residues are part of each CDR3. The D gene is left open where the match is weak. Clone size is stated in some rows and not others, as once, few, many or a class when expanded.

size,V,D,J,DNA,CDR3
NA,TRBV5-1,TRBD1,TRBJ2-7,TGCGCCAGCAGCTTTCAGGGGGCCTACGAGCAGTACTTC,CASSFQGAYEQYF
NA,TRBV2,NA,TRBJ1-5,TGTGCCAGCAGTTTCGACAGAAAAGATCAGCCCCAGCATTTT,CASSFDRKDQPQHF
NA,TRBV24-1,NA,TRBJ2-5,TGTGCCACCAGGGAGCAGGGTAAAGAGACCCAGTACTTC,CATREQGKETQYF
NA,TRBV7-2,NA,TRBJ2-5,TGTGCCAGCAGCTTAAGTGGACACAATCAAGAGACCCAGTACTTC,CASSLSGHNQETQYF
many,TRBV28,NA,TRBJ2-5,TGTGCCAGCAGTCCCGGGACCCAAGAGACCCAGTACTTC,CASSPGTQETQYF
few,TRBV12-3/TRBV12-4,TRBD2,TRBJ2-1,TGTGCCAGCAGTTTTCCAAGCGGGAGGCTCGACAATGAGCAGTTCTTC,CASSFPSGRLDNEQFF
once,TRBV12-3/TRBV12-4,NA,TRBJ1-1,TGTGCCAGCAGTTTAACCAGGGGCCCGATGAACACTGAAGCTTTCTTT,CASSLTRGPMNTEAFF
few,TRBV11-2,NA,TRBJ2-5,TGTGCCAGCAGCTTGGGCAGGCGCCTGTACTTC,CASSLGRRLYF
once,TRBV5-1,NA,TRBJ2-3,TGCGCCAGCACCTTGGAGGGAGTCACAGATACGCAGTATTTT,CASTLEGVTDTQYF
NA,TRBV7-9,TRBD1,TRBJ2-3,TGTGCCAGCAGCTTAGCCGAAGGACAGGGTGAGGGACAGTATTTT,CASSLAEGQGEGQYF
NA,TRBV11-2,NA,TRBJ2-7,TGTGCCAGCAGCTTTCTCAACGAGCAGTACTTC,CASSFLNEQYF
few,TRBV24-1,TRBD2,TRBJ2-5,TGTGCCACCAGTGACCCAGACGGGACTAGCGGGAGAGAGACCCAGTACTTC,CATSDPDGTSGRETQYF
NA,TRBV5-6,NA,TRBJ2-3,TGTGCCAGCACCCTCACCCTCCGGGGTTACACAGATACGCAGTATTTT,CASTLTLRGYTDTQYF
NA,TRBV21-1,NA,TRBJ1-1,TGTGCCAGCACCTCTGCAGGGCCGAACACTGAAGCTTTCTTT,CASTSAGPNTEAFF
NA,TRBV5-1,TRBD1,TRBJ1-1,TGCGCCAGCAGCTCCCAAAGGACAGGAAACACTGAAGCTTTCTTT,CASSSQRTGNTEAFF
NA,TRBV29-1,NA,TRBJ2-2,TGCAGCGTTGGTTCGCGGCGGGAGCTGTTTTTT,CSVGSRRELFF
NA,TRBV4-1,NA,TRBJ1-2,TGCGCCAGCAGCCAGCCTTTGGGAAATAACTATGGCTACACCTTC,CASSQPLGNNYGYTF
NA,TRBV5-5,TRBD1,TRBJ2-5,TGTGCCAGCAGCTCAGTAGGGACAGGGGGCGAGACCCAGTACTTC,CASSSVGTGGETQYF
NA,TRBV2,NA,TRBJ2-3,TGTGCCAGCCCCTCCGAGGATTTCGGCACAGATACGCAGTATTTT,CASPSEDFGTDTQYF
NA,TRBV7-2,NA,TRBJ2-1,TGTGCCAGCAGAACTAGACAGCGTTCCTCCTACAATGAGCAGTTCTTC,CASRTRQRSSYNEQFF
NA,TRBV3-1,NA,TRBJ2-7,TGTGCCAGCAGCCAAGGCGACGGAGGGGGGCAGTACTTC,CASSQGDGGGQYF
many,TRBV29-1,NA,TRBJ2-3,TGCAGCGCGACCCCCGGCAGGGGTGTGTTTACGCAGTATTTT,CSATPGRGVFTQYF
NA,TRBV7-9,NA,TRBJ2-2,TGTGCCAGCAAAAAAAACGCGAACACCGGGGAGCTGTTTTTT,CASKKNANTGELFF
NA,TRBV7-6,TRBD2,TRBJ2-1,TGTGCCAGCAGCTTGGGTAGCGGGAGGACGTACAATGAGCAGTTCTTC,CASSLGSGRTYNEQFF
few,TRBV5-5,NA,TRBJ2-3,TGTGCCAGCAGCTTGCTGCCTCCAGGAACAGATACGCAGTATTTT,CASSLLPPGTDTQYF
few,TRBV3-1,NA,TRBJ1-2,TGTGCCAGCAGCCAAGCAAGCCCGACGGCCAACTATGGCTACACCTTC,CASSQASPTANYGYTF
NA,TRBV4-2,NA,TRBJ2-5,TGTGCCAGCAGCCGCCAGGGGAGTCGGGTCCAAGAGACCCAGTACTTC,CASSRQGSRVQETQYF
few,TRBV7-8,TRBD1,TRBJ2-5,TGTGCCAGCTATCTCAGGGGGGAGACCCAGTACTTC,CASYLRGETQYF
many,TRBV2,NA,TRBJ1-6,TGTGCCAGCAAGGTGAATTCACCCCTCCACTTT,CASKVNSPLHF
NA,TRBV12-3/TRBV12-4,TRBD2,TRBJ2-4,TGTGCCAGCCGAACATCTAGCGGTCTCAAAAACATTCAGTACTTC,CASRTSSGLKNIQYF
NA,TRBV12-3/TRBV12-4,TRBD1,TRBJ2-3,TGTGCCAGCAGTTCCACAGGGGCTGGTATACGAGATACGCAGTATTTT,CASSSTGAGIRDTQYF
NA,TRBV2,NA,TRBJ2-1,TGTGCCAGCATTGGGGCCCCTATGAACAATGAGCAGTTCTTC,CASIGAPMNNEQFF
NA,TRBV5-1,NA,TRBJ1-6,TGCGCCAGCAGCTTGGATTTGGTTGAAGCCCTCCACTTT,CASSLDLVEALHF
NA,TRBV20-1,NA,TRBJ1-6,TGCAGTGCTAGCCTCAGGTTGACCTATAATTCACCCCTCCACTTT,CSASLRLTYNSPLHF
NA,TRBV20-1,TRBD2,TRBJ2-7,TGCAGTGCTAGAGATCCAAGATTAGTAGCGGGAGTATGGGAGCAGTACTTC,CSARDPRLVAGVWEQYF
NA,TRBV5-1,NA,TRBJ1-2,TGCGCCAGCCAAAGTTCCGAGGCTGGCTATGGCTACACCTTC,CASQSSEAGYGYTF
many,TRBV12-3/TRBV12-4,NA,TRBJ2-1,TGTGCCAGCAGTTTAGCGCTTGAGCAGTTCTTC,CASSLALEQFF
NA,TRBV3-1,TRBD2,TRBJ2-3,TGTGCCAGCACCCCACCGATAGCGGGAAGCGGCACAGATACGCAGTATTTT,CASTPPIAGSGTDTQYF
NA,TRBV30,TRBD1,TRBJ2-2,TGTGCCTGGAGTCCGACAGGGACCGGGGAGCTGTTTTTT,CAWSPTGTGELFF
NA,TRBV3-1,NA,TRBJ1-5,TGTGCCAGCAGCCTGCGCCCCGATCAGCCCCAGCATTTT,CASSLRPDQPQHF
few,TRBV10-3,NA,TRBJ1-5,TGTGCCATCAGTGGGACAGAAGTCAATCAGCCCCAGCATTTT,CAISGTEVNQPQHF
NA,TRBV20-1,TRBD2,TRBJ2-1,TGCAGTTTTAGGGACGGGAGGGCAAACAATGAGCAGTTCTTC,CSFRDGRANNEQFF
NA,TRBV6-2/TRBV6-3,NA,TRBJ2-7,TGTGCCAGCAGTACGGACTGGGGACTTTTCGAGCAGTACTTC,CASSTDWGLFEQYF
many,TRBV19,NA,TRBJ2-2,TGTGCCAGTAGTCCGTGGACCCCCGGGGAGCTGTTTTTT,CASSPWTPGELFF
NA,TRBV30,NA,TRBJ2-1,TGTGCCTGGAGCGGAGCTAGCGTCTACAATGAGCAGTTCTTC,CAWSGASVYNEQFF
NA,TRBV20-1,TRBD1,TRBJ2-5,TGCAGTGCTCACCTACCCCCTGCAGGGGGCATGGAGACCCAGTACTTC,CSAHLPPAGGMETQYF
NA,TRBV28,TRBD2,TRBJ2-3,TGTGCCAGCAGTTTCAGCGGGGGGGCCTCTTTAGATACGCAGTATTTT,CASSFSGGASLDTQYF
NA,TRBV7-9,NA,TRBJ2-4,TGTGCCAGCAGCTTAGAAGGGCAGCAAAACATTCAGTACTTC,CASSLEGQQNIQYF
few,TRBV30,NA,TRBJ2-2,TGTGCCTGGAGTCCGGGACTCCTCACCGGGGAGCTGTTTTTT,CAWSPGLLTGELFF
NA,TRBV29-1,TRBD1,TRBJ2-7,TGCAGCGTTGTAGGGGGCCCCTCCTACGAGCAGTACTTC,CSVVGGPSYEQYF
NA,TRBV6-1,NA,TRBJ1-4,TGTGCCAGCAGAACCAACAAGAACCATAATGAAAAACTGTTTTTT,CASRTNKNHNEKLFF
NA,TRBV10-3,NA,TRBJ2-5,TGTGCCATCAGTCAAACCCCCGGAGCCCCGACAGCCTTACAAGAGACCCAGTACTTC,CAISQTPGAPTALQETQYF
NA,TRBV6-2/TRBV6-3,NA,TRBJ2-6,TGTGCCAGCAGCCCAATCCTACAGGGTGCCTTTACTAACTCTGGGGCCAACGTCCTGATTTTC,CASSPILQGAFTNSGANVLIF
few,TRBV15,NA,TRBJ1-1,TGTGCCACCAGCAGAGATCGTGGCCCGGTGGGAGCTTTCTTT,CATSRDRGPVGAFF
NA,TRBV18,NA,TRBJ2-6,TGTGCCAGCTCACCACTTACAGGGACGTCTGGGGCCAACGTCCTGACTTTC,CASSPLTGTSGANVLTF
NA,TRBV10-3,NA,TRBJ2-7,TGTGCCATCAGTTTCGGGGCTTACGAGCAGTACTTC,CAISFGAYEQYF
few,TRBV12-3/TRBV12-4,NA,TRBJ1-1,TGTGCCAGCAGGCAAGACGGGGAAGCTTTCTTT,CASRQDGEAFF
NA,TRBV5-1,NA,TRBJ1-5,TGCGCCAGAGTGGACGGACGGATAAATCAGCCCCAGCATTTT,CARVDGRINQPQHF
NA,TRBV4-2,TRBD1,TRBJ2-1,TGTGCCAGCAGCTTGGGGGACAGGGCGGATGAGCAGTTCTTC,CASSLGDRADEQFF